One and the same sample provided the 32 T cell receptor beta chains below, sequenced in a study of shared clonotypes between healthy human individuals. Cells designated naive CD8 were CD45RO-negative and were positively selected for CCR7, with terminally differentiated effector memory CD45RA+ cells excluded. Here immunoSEQ multiplex PCR was the method, and the copy in TCRdb shows in-frame clones only, minus some. Among some 1,900,000 clones listed, around 96% were seen once. Sequencing input: naive CD8+ T cells sorted from blood. The receptors derive from a man between 18 and 29 years old in good health.

V gene TRBV27 combines with J gene TRBJ2-7; D gene uncertain. Germline CDR1 and CDR2: MNHEY and SMNVEV (reference sequence). Trimming left V 5 bases short and J 7 bases short, with 12 bases between. This CDR3 comprises 12 residues. The CDR3: CASSDPNGEQYF. CDR3 bases: TGTGCCAGCAGTGACCCGAACGGGGAGCAGTACTTC.

This chain links TRBV4-2 with TRBJ1-1, with TRBD1 matching over 7 bases. V trimming: 2 bases; J trimming: 7 bases; junction bases outside the gene matches: 22. CDR1 and CDR2 from the germline V gene are LGHNA and YNFKEQ. The length of the CDR3 is 19 residues. This CDR3 is CASSQQSIAGPGTANEAFF. DNA of the CDR3: TGTGCCAGCAGCCAACAATCAATCGCCGGTCCCGGGACAGCAAATGAAGCTTTCTTT.

The V gene is TRBV11-2, the J gene TRBJ2-7, with 8 positions matching TRBD1. This CDR3 contains 14 residues. The junction had 7 bases not matched to a gene; V was cut back by 3 bases and J by 6 bases. CDR1 and CDR2 (germline): SGHAT, FQNNGV. CDR3 sequence reads: CASSFGQGFAEQYF. The DNA for the CDR3 is TGTGCCAGCAGCTTCGGACAGGGTTTCGCCGAGCAGTACTTC.

This clone was counted once. The chain uses TRBV7-3 and TRBJ2-5, with unresolved D. CDR3 size: 15 residues. Germline values: CDR1 SGHTA, CDR2 FQGTGA. Trimming took off 2 bases at V and 1 base at J, with 11 bases between the two ends. CDR3 amino acids: CASSLEGSSQETQYF. CDR3 coding DNA: TGTGCCAGCAGCTTAGAAGGGTCTTCCCAAGAGACCCAGTACTTC.

V and J are TRBV6-5 and TRBJ2-2; D not certain. CDR1 is MNHEY and CDR2 is SVGAGI in the germline V gene. V lost 10 bases to trimming and J lost 4 bases, with 16 bases between them. The length of the CDR3 is 14 residues. CDR3 sequence (DNA): TGTGCCACGGCAGGAATAATCCTCACCGGGGAGCTGTTTTTT. Encoded protein: CATAGIILTGELFF.

This chain connects TRBV27 to TRBJ2-3, with D maybe TRBD2 (6 bases). Germline lookup yields CDR1 MNHEY and CDR2 SMNVEV (reference sequence). Deletions cut 5 bases from V and 4 bases from J, with 22 bases between. The CDR3 extends over 17 amino acids. In DNA, the CDR3 is TGTGCCAGCAGTCTGTTACCGGGACTTCCGGCATCAGATACGCAGTATTTT. Its protein is CASSLLPGLPASDTQYF.

This clone was seen ten or more times. The chain combines TRBV5-1 with TRBJ2-7, with D unclear. The CDR3 runs to 15 residues. Trimming took off 2 bases at V and 3 bases at J, with 15 bases between the two ends. CDR1 and CDR2 (germline): SGHRS, YFSETQ. The CDR3 DNA reads TGCGCCAGCAGCTTAGTAGGCCGGTACGGCTACGAGCAGTACTTC. This sequence encodes CASSLVGRYGYEQYF.

The rearrangement uses TRBV19 and TRBJ2-2; tentative D call: TRBD1 (6 bases). Trimming removed 7 bases from V and 0 bases from J, with 9 bases in between. Per the germline V gene, CDR1 is LNHDA and CDR2 is SQIVND (reference sequence). The CDR3 length is 14 residues. The CDR3 loop reads CASNQGPNTGELFF. The CDR3, as DNA: TGTGCCAGTAACCAGGGGCCGAACACCGGGGAGCTGTTTTTT.

Comments on this clone: Different DNA sequences within this sample yield the same CDR3. The V and J genes are TRBV6-5 and TRBJ2-5, with D possibly TRBD2 on 5 matching bases. Germline V gene lookup returns CDR1 MNHEY and CDR2 SVGAGI. V lost 2 bases and J 3 bases, leaving 10 bases between the germline ends. There are 14 residues in the CDR3. The CDR3: CASSYVGVEETQYF. Written as DNA, the CDR3 is TGTGCCAGCAGTTACGTCGGGGTCGAAGAGACCCAGTACTTC.

J is TRBJ2-7 and V is TRBV11-2; D remains unclear. Trimming took 4 bases from V and 2 from J, leaving 9 bases between them. Germline CDR1 and CDR2: SGHAT and FQNNGV. This CDR3 is built from 13 residues. CDR3 bases: TGTGCCAGCAGCTCGGCTCTAACCTACGAGCAGTACTTC. This encodes CASSSALTYEQYF.

The chain combines TRBV9 with TRBJ2-2, with 7 positions matching TRBD1. The CDR3 has 16 amino acids. Unmatched junction bases numbered 7, after V lost 1 base and J lost 4 bases. CDR1 is SGDLS and CDR2 is YYNGEE in the germline V gene. The CDR3 loop is CASSVRLTGPTGELFF. CDR3 in DNA: TGTGCCAGCAGCGTACGTCTGACAGGGCCCACCGGGGAGCTGTTTTTT.

The CDR3 spells CASSGQQGSSYNSPLHF. Here the CDR3 DNA reads TGTGCCAGCAGCGGACAACAGGGTAGCTCCTATAATTCACCCCTCCACTTT. J is TRBJ1-6 and V is TRBV11-2; perhaps TRBD1 as D (6 bases). The CDR3 contains 17 residues. Looked up from germline, CDR1 is SGHAT and CDR2 is FQNNGV. The V gene lost 5 bases and the J gene lost 0 bases, with 14 bases spanning the gap.

V gene TRBV28 combines with J gene TRBJ1-2; weak D call: TRBD1 (6 bases). Deletions cut 6 bases from V and 6 bases from J, with 20 bases between. Germline V CDR1 and CDR2: MDHEN, SYDVKM. The CDR3 length is 15 residues. The CDR3, as DNA: TGTGCCAGCAGCCCTAAGCAACAGGGTTTTCATGGCTACACCTTC. Protein sequence: CASSPKQQGFHGYTF.

The chain joins TRBV19 to TRBJ1-4, with TRBD1 matching 7 bases. The junction had 16 bases not matched to a gene; V was cut back by 10 bases and J by 8 bases. The CDR3 runs to 15 residues. Germline CDR1 is LNHDA and CDR2 is SQIVND (reference sequence). The chain's CDR3 is CATLPPGQRFEKLFF. CDR3 coding DNA: TGTGCCACCCTACCCCCGGGACAGAGATTCGAAAAACTGTTTTTT. The whole variable domain, remainder taken from reference TRBV19 and TRBJ1-4, is DGGITQSPKYLFRKEGQNVTLSCEQNLNHDAMYWYRQDPGQGLRLIYYSQIVNDFQKGDIAEGYSVSREKKESFPLTVTSAQKNPTAFYLCATLPPGQRFEKLFFGSGTQLSVL.

In DNA, the CDR3 is TGTGCCAGCAGCTGGGGGGGAACGGCCAACAAAAACATTCAGTACTTC. Protein sequence: CASSWGGTANKNIQYF. This rearrangement joins TRBV11-2 to TRBJ2-4, with 7 bases that match TRBD2. The CDR3 is 16 residues long. V lost 4 bases, J lost 3 bases, and 9 bases stayed unmatched. Germline CDR1 is SGHAT and CDR2 is FQNNGV.

As regards this clone: The sample contains more than one DNA sequence encoding this CDR3. The rearrangement links TRBV11-2 to TRBJ1-2; maybe TRBD1 (6 bases). The V gene lost 5 bases and the J gene lost 2 bases, with 12 bases spanning the gap. CDR1 is SGHAT, CDR2 FQNNGV, per germline. CDR3 length: 14 residues. CDR3 in amino acids: CASSPGGTNYGYTF. DNA of the CDR3: TGTGCCAGCAGCCCTGGTGGGACAAACTATGGCTACACCTTC. Variable domain in full (rest from reference TRBV11-2 and TRBJ1-2): EAGVAQSPRYKIIEKRQSVAFWCNPISGHATLYWYQQILGQGPKLLIQFQNNGVVDDSQLPKDRFSAERLKGVDSTLKIQPAKLEDSAVYLCASSPGGTNYGYTFGSGTRLTVV.

The chain couples TRBV7-6 to TRBJ2-7; TRBD1 might be the D (5 bases). Per the germline V gene, CDR1 is SGHVS and CDR2 is FNYEAQ. The CDR3 extends over 14 amino acids. Trimming cost V 1 base and J 3 bases, with 10 bases left between them. CDR3 coding DNA: TGTGCCAGCAGCTTAGGTATAGGGGACTACGAGCAGTACTTC. Its translation: CASSLGIGDYEQYF.

The chain links TRBV19 to TRBJ2-1; the match to TRBD2 covers 11 bases. Germline values: CDR1 LNHDA, CDR2 SQIVND (reference sequence). This CDR3 region has 16 residues. After removal of 10 bases from V and 0 bases from J, the junction contained 8 bases not matched to a gene. The DNA of the CDR3 is TGTGCCACCAAGGGACTAGCGGATAGCTCCTACAATGAGCAGTTCTTC. It translates to CATKGLADSSYNEQFF.

This chain joins TRBV9 and TRBJ2-7; D perhaps matches TRBD2 (5 bases). V was pared by 0 bases and J by 0 bases, with 13 bases between. Germline assignment: CDR1 SGDLS and CDR2 YYNGEE. The CDR3 loop spans 16 amino acids. The CDR3 here is CASSVDGSGLSYEQYF. For the CDR3, the DNA is TGTGCCAGCAGCGTAGACGGAAGCGGACTCTCCTACGAGCAGTACTTC.

Comment on this clone: A much larger clone is a single base away; this may be a read error. Other DNA sequences of this sample code for an identical CDR3. This chain uses TRBV7-2 with TRBJ2-7, with unresolved D. The germline CDR1 and CDR2 sequences are SGHTA and FQGNSA. Between the trimmed V and J ends, which lost 3 bases and 3 bases, there was a span of 3 bases. There are 11 residues in the CDR3. The CDR3 spells CASSLDYEQYF. DNA of the CDR3: TGTGCCAGCAGCTTGGACTACGAGCAGTACTTC.

This chain joins TRBV9 and TRBJ1-2; a possible D gene is TRBD1 (6 bases). Germline V gene data show CDR1 as SGDLS and CDR2 as YYNGEE. This CDR3 region has 14 residues. V was shortened by 6 bases and J by 6 bases, with 18 bases between the two germline ends. The CDR3 region is CASTETGGPNGYTF. For the CDR3, the DNA is TGTGCCAGCACCGAGACGGGGGGGCCTAATGGCTACACCTTC.

This chain uses TRBV7-9 with TRBJ2-3; 7 bases map to TRBD2. The CDR3 runs 15 residues. J lost 2 bases, V lost 4 bases, and 6 bases had no gene match. Looked up from germline, CDR1 is SEHNR and CDR2 is FQNEAQ (reference sequence). The CDR3 reads CASSSQRDPTDTQYF. In nucleotides, the CDR3 is TGTGCCAGCAGCTCCCAGCGGGATCCCACAGATACGCAGTATTTT.

This clone was found once. The chain couples TRBV28 to TRBJ2-5; D tentatively reads TRBD1 or TRBD2 (5 bases each). V was pared by 5 bases and J by 9 bases, with 10 bases between. CDR3 length equals 11 residues. Germline V gives CDR1 MDHEN, CDR2 SYDVKM. CDR3 in amino acids: CASSAGTAQYF. The DNA for the CDR3 is TGTGCCAGCAGTGCCGGGACCGCCCAGTACTTC.

The CDR3 region is CASSGREQYF. The CDR3 coding sequence is TGTGCCAGCAGTGGGAGGGAGCAGTACTTC. The J gene is TRBJ2-7, the V gene TRBV25-1, with TRBD2 as a possible D gene (5 bases). Germline V gene data show CDR1 as MGHDK and CDR2 as SYGVNS. V was shortened by 4 bases and J by 7 bases, with 5 bases between the two germline ends. This CDR3 region has 10 residues.

The chain employs TRBV5-1 and TRBJ2-7, with D unresolved. The CDR3 is 13 amino acids. V was pared by 0 bases and J by 4 bases, with 8 bases between. Germline assignment: CDR1 SGHRS and CDR2 YFSETQ. The CDR3 region has the DNA TGCGCCAGCAGCTTGGAATCAACATACGAGCAGTACTTC. Translated, it gives CASSLESTYEQYF.

This sequence joins TRBV6-1 and TRBJ1-4; D unclear. The CDR3 sequence is 13 residues long. The V end lost 2 bases, the J end lost 12 bases, and 13 bases lay between the germline ends. Germline CDR1 MNHNS, CDR2 SASEGT. The CDR3: CASSERARWELFF. In DNA form, the CDR3 reads TGTGCCAGCAGTGAACGAGCCAGGTGGGAACTGTTTTTT.

The sample holds a few counts of this clone. The rearrangement links TRBV4-1 to TRBJ1-2, with 7 bases aligning to TRBD1. Germline loops: CDR1 MGHRA, CDR2 YSYEKL. Trimming took 4 bases from V and 5 from J; bases not matched to a gene: 7. The CDR3 totals 14 residues. The CDR3 nucleotides read TGCGCCAGCAGCCTCGACAGGGAATCGTATGGCTACACCTTC. Encoded protein: CASSLDRESYGYTF.

As concerns this clone: The sample carries other DNA sequences with the same CDR3. The chain employs TRBV5-6 and TRBJ2-7; the D gene could be TRBD1 or TRBD2 (5 bases each). Germline CDR1 reads SGHDT; CDR2 reads YYEEEE. V was shortened by 4 bases and J by 1 base, with 9 bases between the two germline ends. This CDR3 has 13 residues. The CDR3 DNA follows: TGTGCCAGCAGCCCAGGGAGTTCCTACGAGCAGTACTTC. Amino acid sequence: CASSPGSSYEQYF.

The CDR3 spells CASRGQGATDTQYF. CDR3 sequence (DNA): TGCGCCAGCAGAGGACAGGGAGCCACAGATACGCAGTATTTT. V is TRBV10-1 and J is TRBJ2-3, with 8 positions matching TRBD1. Germline CDR1 is WNHNN and CDR2 is SYGVQD (reference sequence). The CDR3 totals 14 residues. With V trimmed by 6 bases and J by 2 bases, 4 bases remained unmatched.

This clone showed up just a few times. The gene calls are TRBV27 and TRBJ1-2, with a tentative D call TRBD1 (5 bases). The CDR3 runs to 15 residues. V shed 0 bases and J shed 4 bases, with 12 bases lying between them. Germline V gives CDR1 MNHEY, CDR2 SMNVEV (reference sequence). The CDR3 sequence: CASSLSAGPGYGYTF. The CDR3 DNA reads TGTGCCAGCAGTTTATCGGCAGGGCCCGGCTATGGCTACACCTTC.

V is TRBV5-6 and J is TRBJ2-3; D is ambiguous. The CDR3 runs 12 residues. Per the germline V gene, CDR1 is SGHDT and CDR2 is YYEEEE. Deletions cut 4 bases from V and 6 bases from J, with 9 bases between. In nucleotides, the CDR3 is TGTGCCAGCAGCCGATCCGGGGATACGCAGTATTTT. Translating it yields CASSRSGDTQYF.

This rearrangement joins TRBV5-6 to TRBJ2-1, with a tentative D call TRBD2 (6 bases). The CDR3 length is 15 residues. CDR1 SGHDT and CDR2 YYEEEE come from the germline V gene. V lost 2 bases, J lost 3 bases, and 12 bases lay in between. The CDR3: CASSFSGSYYNEQFF. DNA for the CDR3: TGTGCCAGCAGCTTCTCCGGGAGCTACTACAATGAGCAGTTCTTC. The entire variable domain, with the rest obtained from reference TRBV5-6 and TRBJ2-1, is as follows: DAGVTQSPTHLIKTRGQQVTLRCSPKSGHDTVSWYQQALGQGPQFIFQYYEEEERQRGNFPDRFSGHQFPNYSSELNVNALLLGDSALYLCASSFSGSYYNEQFFGPGTRLTVL.